One and the same sample provided the 3 T cell receptor beta chains below, sequenced in a study of blood T cell repertoires in COVID-19. Here immunoSEQ multiplex PCR was the method, and the copy in TCRdb shows in-frame clones only, minus some. There are 65,000 to 70,000 clones in the sample; approximately 86% occur only once, and under 1.5% lies in the top ten. Sequenced sample: peripheral blood. The source is a woman aged 60 to 75 with acute or convalescent COVID-19.

This clone was detected once. This chain connects TRBV29-1 to TRBJ2-1; 9 bases are shared with TRBD2. Germline V gene data show CDR1 as SQVTM and CDR2 as ANQGSEA. After removal of 7 bases from V and 0 bases from J, the junction contained 7 bases not matched to a gene. This CDR3 has 15 residues. The CDR3 sequence: CSGFLAGSSYNEQFF. In nucleotides, the CDR3 is TGCAGCGGTTTTCTAGCGGGGAGCTCCTACAATGAGCAGTTCTTC.

This clone was recorded a few times. This rearrangement joins TRBV28 to TRBJ1-5; D may be TRBD1 (5 bases). The CDR3 is made up of 15 amino acids. Germline CDR1 reads MDHEN; CDR2 reads SYDVKM. V was trimmed by 6 bases and J by 5 bases, leaving 17 bases between them. CDR3 sequence: CASSTTGGGYQPQHF. CDR3 coding DNA: TGTGCCAGCAGCACAACGGGGGGAGGTTATCAGCCCCAGCATTTT. Full variable domain (rest looked up from reference TRBV28 and TRBJ1-5): DVKVTQSSRYLVKRTGEKVFLECVQDMDHENMFWYRQDPGLGLRLIYFSYDVKMKEKGDIPEGYSVSREKKERFSLILESASTNQTSMYLCASSTTGGGYQPQHFGDGTRLSIL.

The chain links TRBV7-6 to TRBJ1-1, with 9 positions matching TRBD1. The length of the CDR3 is 14 residues. Trimming cost V 1 base and J 3 bases; bases outside gene matches: 0. Germline CDR1 and CDR2: SGHVS and FNYEAQ. The CDR3 DNA reads TGTGCCAGCAGCTTAGGACAGGGGGACACTGAAGCTTTCTTT. The encoded protein is CASSLGQGDTEAFF.